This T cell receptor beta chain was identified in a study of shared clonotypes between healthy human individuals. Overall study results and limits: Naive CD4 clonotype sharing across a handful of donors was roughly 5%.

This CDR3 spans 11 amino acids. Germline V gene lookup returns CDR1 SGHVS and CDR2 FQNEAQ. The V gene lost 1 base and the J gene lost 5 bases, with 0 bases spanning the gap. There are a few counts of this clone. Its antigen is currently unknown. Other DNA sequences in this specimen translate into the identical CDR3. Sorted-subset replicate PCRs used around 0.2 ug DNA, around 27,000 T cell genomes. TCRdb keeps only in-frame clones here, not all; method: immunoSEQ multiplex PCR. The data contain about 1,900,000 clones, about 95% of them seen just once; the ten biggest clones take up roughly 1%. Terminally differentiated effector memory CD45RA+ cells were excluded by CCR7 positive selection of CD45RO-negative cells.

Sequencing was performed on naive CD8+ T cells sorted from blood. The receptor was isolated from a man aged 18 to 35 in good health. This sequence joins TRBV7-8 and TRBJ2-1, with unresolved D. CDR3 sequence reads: CASSLDNEQFF. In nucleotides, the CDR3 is TGTGCCAGCAGCTTAGACAATGAGCAGTTCTTC.